The 30 T cell receptor beta chains below come from one sample, sequenced in a study of radiotherapy plus CTLA-4 blockade in lung cancer (dated by TCRdb to the late 2010s). The receptor library was made with the immunoSEQ multiplex PCR assay. This is the immuneACCESS table as TCRdb keeps it, with only in-frame sequences that have V and J called. A part of the clones is gone; compared with another copy, unresolved V genes explain less than half, and the rest is unexplained. A total of 50,000 to 65,000 clones appear in this sample, around four fifths of them only once. Over 6% of the sample is taken by the ten largest. The sequencing here drew on peripheral blood, taken from a patient treated with radiotherapy plus ipilimumab. Source of these receptors: a human donor with non-small cell lung cancer whose response to radiotherapy plus ipilimumab could not be evaluated.

This clone has just one count. The chain links TRBV7-9 to TRBJ1-2, with no clear D. CDR1 and CDR2 from the germline V gene are SEHNR and FQNEAQ (reference sequence). V was pared by 3 bases and J by 7 bases, with 9 bases between. This CDR3 contains 12 residues. The CDR3 loop reads CASSFTEPGYTF. The CDR3 DNA is TGTGCCAGCAGCTTTACAGAACCTGGCTACACCTTC.

CDR3 nucleotide sequence: TGTGCCAGCAGCCCAGATGCGGGACAGGGGTTCCGTGGCTACACCTTC. Translated: CASSPDAGQGFRGYTF. The chain uses TRBV7-8 and TRBJ1-2; 10 nucleotides agree with TRBD1. The CDR3 extends over 16 amino acids. The J segment lost 7 bases and the V segment lost 5 bases, leaving 13 bases of the junction unmatched. In germline, CDR1 is SGHVS, CDR2 FQNEAQ.

With regard to this clone: Additional DNA sequences in this sample encode the identical CDR3. The chain has TRBV6-5 and TRBJ2-2; 7 bases are a match to TRBD1. The V gene end was trimmed by 6 bases and the J gene end by 2 bases; junction bases not matched to a gene: 3. This CDR3 spans 14 amino acids. Germline values: CDR1 MNHEY, CDR2 SVGAGI. In DNA, the CDR3 is TGTGCCAGCAGCCGACAGGGAAACACCGGGGAGCTGTTTTTT. Translated, it gives CASSRQGNTGELFF.

The gene calls are TRBV7-2 and TRBJ2-3; TRBD2 might be the D (6 bases). V lost 5 bases and J 6 bases, leaving 15 bases between the germline ends. This CDR3 region has 14 residues. The germline V gene has CDR1 SGHTA and CDR2 FQGNSA. CDR3 DNA: TGTGCCAGCAGCCCCAGTAGCGGTTTTGATACGCAGTATTTT. Its protein is CASSPSSGFDTQYF.

The chain carries TRBV11-2 and TRBJ2-1, with 11 bases that match TRBD1. The junction had 4 bases not matched to a gene; V was cut back by 1 base and J by 11 bases. The CDR3 runs to 14 residues. Germline CDR1 is SGHAT and CDR2 is FQNNGV. CDR3 loop: CASSLVRTGGQQFF. In DNA, the CDR3 is TGTGCCAGCAGCTTAGTCCGGACAGGGGGCCAGCAGTTCTTC.

CDR3 in amino acids: CASSPGDQRETQYF. The CDR3 nucleotides are TGTGCCAGCAGCCCGGGAGATCAAAGAGAGACCCAGTACTTC. This rearrangement joins TRBV5-4 to TRBJ2-5, with D possibly TRBD2 on 6 matching bases. The CDR3 has 14 residues. The germline V gene encodes CDR1 SGHNT and CDR2 YYREEE (reference sequence). Trimming took 4 bases from V and 4 from J, leaving 14 bases between them. The whole variable domain, filled in from reference TRBV5-4 and TRBJ2-5, reads ETGVTQSPTHLIKTRGQQVTLRCSSQSGHNTVSWYQQALGQGPQFIFQYYREEENGRGNFPPRFSGLQFPNYSSELNVNALELDDSALYLCASSPGDQRETQYFGPGTRLLVL.

The sample holds one count of this clone. V is TRBV4-3 and J is TRBJ1-2; D is uncertain. The CDR3 covers 15 residues. Trimming took off 0 bases at V and 5 bases at J, with 13 bases between the two ends. Germline CDR1 is LGHNA and CDR2 is YSLEER. The CDR3 is CASSQDTGPLYGYTF. In nucleotides, the CDR3 is TGCGCCAGCAGCCAAGATACGGGTCCTCTTTATGGCTACACCTTC.

This clone was observed a handful of times. The chain couples TRBV6-5 to TRBJ1-6; TRBD1 aligns across 7 bases. Germline-derived CDR1 and CDR2 are MNHEY and SVGAGI. J gave up 10 bases and V 4 bases, and 7 bases lay outside the gene matches. The CDR3 extends over 14 amino acids. CDR3 in amino acids: CASSSRQGGSPLHF. The CDR3 DNA follows: TGTGCCAGCAGTTCCCGACAGGGTGGGTCACCCCTCCACTTT.

In DNA form, the CDR3 reads TGCAGCGAGACGGGACTACCGGGATACGAGCAGTACTTC. It yields the protein CSETGLPGYEQYF. This chain connects TRBV29-1 to TRBJ2-7; 7 bases fit TRBD2. The CDR3 contains 13 residues. CDR1 and CDR2 from the germline V gene are SQVTM and ANQGSEA. The junction had 10 bases not matched to a gene; V was cut back by 7 bases and J by 4 bases.

V usage is TRBV9 and J usage is TRBJ2-7, with D perhaps matching TRBD1 (6 bases). This CDR3 comprises 15 residues. Deletions cut 0 bases from V and 2 bases from J, with 12 bases between. CDR1 SGDLS and CDR2 YYNGEE come from the germline V gene. CDR3 DNA: TGTGCCAGCAGCGTAGGGTGGACAGCTACCTACGAGCAGTACTTC. Protein product: CASSVGWTATYEQYF.

The V call is TRBV30, the J call TRBJ1-1; D gene uncertain. The V gene's germline CDR1 is GTSNPN and CDR2 SVGIG (reference sequence). This CDR3 is 13 amino acids long. V gave up 1 base and J gave up 0 bases, with 6 bases separating them. As DNA, the CDR3 is TGTGCCTGGAGTGAGTCGGTGAACACTGAAGCTTTCTTT. It specifies CAWSESVNTEAFF.

This clone has more than one count but fewer than ten. The V call is TRBV4-3, the J call TRBJ1-2, with 7 bases identical to TRBD1. With 0 bases clipped from V and 5 bases from J, the junction kept 9 bases outside the gene matches. Germline CDR1 and CDR2: LGHNA and YSLEER. The CDR3 loop spans 16 amino acids. The CDR3 DNA is TGCGCCAGCAGCCAAGATGGGGCGGGGACAGTGTATGGCTACACCTTC. Amino acid sequence: CASSQDGAGTVYGYTF.

This chain joins TRBV4-3 and TRBJ1-2, with D possibly TRBD1 on 5 matching bases. With 0 bases removed from V and 2 bases from J, the gap between germline ends came to 13 bases. The CDR3 has 16 residues. Germline V gives CDR1 LGHNA, CDR2 YSLEER. CDR3 in amino acids: CASSQDSGGANYGYTF. CDR3 coding DNA: TGCGCCAGCAGCCAAGATTCCGGCGGGGCCAACTATGGCTACACCTTC.

This chain joins TRBV5-4 and TRBJ2-3; 9 bases are shared with TRBD2. Germline CDR1 reads SGHNT; CDR2 reads YYREEE (reference sequence). The CDR3 runs 15 residues. V shed 2 bases and J 1 base; nucleotides not matched to a gene: 2. CDR3 loop: CASSFASGGTDTQYF. The CDR3 DNA reads TGTGCCAGCAGCTTCGCTAGCGGGGGCACAGATACGCAGTATTTT.

Written as DNA, the CDR3 is TGTGCCAGCAACGGAGGGACCGGCACAGATACGCAGTATTTT. It is translated as CASNGGTGTDTQYF. The chain couples TRBV2 to TRBJ2-3; possible D gene TRBD2, 6 bases. CDR1 and CDR2 (germline): SNHLY, FYNNEI. The CDR3 is 14 amino acids. Deletions cut 7 bases from V and 1 base from J, with 12 bases between.

The V and J genes are TRBV2 and TRBJ2-7; a possible D gene is TRBD2 (5 bases). V was trimmed by 8 bases and J by 4 bases, leaving 18 bases between them. The CDR3 loop spans 14 amino acids. Germline values: CDR1 SNHLY, CDR2 FYNNEI. The CDR3 nucleotides are TGTGCCAGCGCCGGGGAGAGGGTCGATTACGAGCAGTACTTC. Translated, it gives CASAGERVDYEQYF.

This sequence joins TRBV7-9 and TRBJ2-7; TRBD2 matches 10 bases. With V trimmed by 2 bases and J by 5 bases, 18 bases remained unmatched. CDR1 and CDR2 from the germline V gene are SEHNR and FQNEAQ (reference sequence). The CDR3 sequence is 19 residues long. The CDR3 nucleotides read TGTGCCAGCAGCTTATTTTCCAGCGGGAGGGCCTCAGTTTCCGACGAGCAGTACTTC. It yields the protein CASSLFSSGRASVSDEQYF.

V and J are TRBV4-1 and TRBJ2-7; 12 bases are a match to TRBD2. This CDR3 is built from 17 residues. CDR1 is MGHRA, CDR2 YSYEKL, per germline. Unmatched junction bases numbered 8, after V lost 1 base and J lost 4 bases. CDR3 nucleotide sequence: TGCGCCAGCAGCCAAGTCGCAGGGGGACTAGCGGGTTACGAGCAGTACTTC. Translated, it gives CASSQVAGGLAGYEQYF.

The J gene is TRBJ2-1, the V gene TRBV7-9; 7 nucleotides align to TRBD1. V lost 4 bases and J lost 10; bases outside the gene matches: 10. The CDR3 runs to 14 residues. Germline CDR1 and CDR2: SEHNR and FQNEAQ (reference sequence). The CDR3 DNA sequence: TGTGCCAGCAGCTATCGACAGGGTAGTAGAGAGCAGTTCTTC. It encodes CASSYRQGSREQFF. Full variable domain (outside the CDR3, taken from reference TRBV7-9 and TRBJ2-1): DTGVSQNPRHKITKRGQNVTFRCDPISEHNRLYWYRQTLGQGPEFLTYFQNEAQLEKSRLLSDRFSAERPKGSFSTLEIQRTEQGDSAMYLCASSYRQGSREQFFGPGTRLTVL.

The chain couples TRBV2 to TRBJ2-1; D is perhaps TRBD1 (5 bases). Trimming stripped 6 bases from V and 12 bases from J, with 15 bases between. The CDR3 contains 12 residues. Germline CDR1 reads SNHLY; CDR2 reads FYNNEI. The CDR3 here is CASRSDSLGQFF. The DNA for the CDR3 is TGTGCCAGCAGATCCGACAGCCTAGGGCAGTTCTTC. The full variable domain, with the rest looked up from reference TRBV2 and TRBJ2-1, is EPEVTQTPSHQVTQMGQEVILRCVPISNHLYFYWYRQILGQKVEFLVSFYNNEISEKSEIFDDQFSVERPDGSNFTLKIRSTKLEDSAMYFCASRSDSLGQFFGPGTRLTVL.

The gene calls are TRBV19 and TRBJ1-4; a weak D match, TRBD1 (5 bases). The germline V gene has CDR1 LNHDA and CDR2 SQIVND (reference sequence). This CDR3 has 13 amino acids. Trimming shortened V by 11 bases and J by 7 bases, and 17 bases separated the two germline ends. CDR3 region: CASGARWGEKLFF. CDR3 in DNA: TGTGCCTCTGGGGCGCGGTGGGGTGAAAAACTGTTTTTT.

The rearrangement links TRBV6-5 to TRBJ1-2; a weak D match, TRBD1 (6 bases). Per the germline V gene, CDR1 is MNHEY and CDR2 is SVGAGI. Trimming took off 1 base at V and 8 bases at J, with 14 bases between the two ends. The CDR3 length is 14 residues. Here the CDR3 DNA reads TGTGCCAGCAGTTACTATCGGGGGGCCGGAGGCTACACCTTC. It is translated as CASSYYRGAGGYTF.

This clone was picked up a small number of times. This chain links TRBV18 with TRBJ1-1; D unresolved. Germline V lookup: CDR1 KGHSH, CDR2 LQKENI. This CDR3 has 13 residues. Trimming left V 0 bases short and J 1 base short, with 3 bases between. The CDR3 region has the DNA TGTGCCAGCTCACCACCGAGGAACACTGAAGCTTTCTTT. Encoded protein: CASSPPRNTEAFF.

The V call is TRBV13, the J call TRBJ2-6; no definite D call. Trimming shortened V by 6 bases and J by 5 bases, and 23 bases separated the two germline ends. This CDR3 comprises 18 residues. CDR1 PRHDT and CDR2 FYEKMQ come from the germline V gene (reference sequence). DNA of the CDR3: TGTGCCAGCAGTTCATCCAAGCTGAGTCAAAGTCGGGCCAACGTCCTGACTTTC. It is translated as CASSSSKLSQSRANVLTF. Using reference TRBV13 and TRBJ2-6 for the parts outside the CDR3, the full variable domain is AAGVIQSPRHLIKEKRETATLKCYPIPRHDTVYWYQQGPGQDPQFLISFYEKMQSDKGSIPDRFSAQQFSDYHSELNMSSLELGDSALYFCASSSSKLSQSRANVLTFGAGSRLTVL.

V and J are TRBV6-1 and TRBJ2-7; 7 bases fit TRBD1. V shed 6 bases and J 3 bases; nucleotides not matched to a gene: 8. Germline V CDR1 and CDR2: MNHNS, SASEGT. The CDR3 consists of 14 residues. The CDR3 DNA is TGTGCCAGCAGCAAGGGGGCGCGGGTCTACGAGCAGTACTTC. Its protein product is CASSKGARVYEQYF.

This clone has only one observation. V gene TRBV7-2 combines with J gene TRBJ1-1; no clear D. There are 13 residues in the CDR3. Germline CDR1 is SGHTA and CDR2 is FQGNSA. The V end was cut by 5 bases, the J end by 0 bases, with 7 bases between. The CDR3: CASSPDLNTEAFF. The CDR3 nucleotides read TGTGCCAGCAGCCCGGACTTGAACACTGAAGCTTTCTTT. Full variable domain (missing parts from reference TRBV7-2 and TRBJ1-1): GAGVSQSPSNKVTEKGKDVELRCDPISGHTALYWYRQSLGQGLEFLIYFQGNSAPDKSGLPSDRFSAERTGGSVSTLTIQRTQQEDSAVYLCASSPDLNTEAFFGQGTRLTVV.

This clone was counted a few times. This sequence joins TRBV19 and TRBJ2-2; D is unclear. Trimming shortened V by 4 bases and J by 3 bases, and 15 bases separated the two germline ends. Per the germline V gene, CDR1 is LNHDA and CDR2 is SQIVND (reference sequence). There are 16 residues in the CDR3. This CDR3 reads CASSNPLAAHTGELFF. DNA of the CDR3: TGTGCCAGTAGTAACCCCCTGGCTGCTCACACCGGGGAGCTGTTTTTT.

V gene TRBV6-5 combines with J gene TRBJ1-2; possibly TRBD1 for D (5 bases). The CDR3 length is 15 residues. V was pared by 0 bases and J by 6 bases, with 14 bases between. Germline V gene lookup returns CDR1 MNHEY and CDR2 SVGAGI. This CDR3 is CASSYSGRDMDGYTF. DNA for the CDR3: TGTGCCAGCAGTTACTCCGGCAGGGATATGGATGGCTACACCTTC.

V usage is TRBV29-1 and J usage is TRBJ2-2, with D possibly being TRBD1 (8 bases). Germline V gives CDR1 SQVTM, CDR2 ANQGSEA. Trimming took off 5 bases at V and 6 bases at J, with 16 bases between the two ends. The CDR3 contains 14 residues. DNA of the CDR3: TGCAGCGTTCGGGGGGCAGGGGGCCCCGGGGAGCTGTTTTTT. Translating gives CSVRGAGGPGELFF.

This clone was observed a handful of times. The chain links TRBV25-1 to TRBJ1-5, with 10 bases identical to TRBD1. CDR3 length equals 16 residues. Germline CDR1 reads MGHDK; CDR2 reads SYGVNS. The V segment lost 5 bases and the J segment 4 bases; nucleotides outside the gene matches: 8. The chain's CDR3 is CASSPATGGRNQPQHF. The CDR3 coding sequence is TGTGCCAGCAGTCCCGCGACAGGGGGCCGAAATCAGCCCCAGCATTTT.